This T cell receptor (beta chain) emerged from a study of blood T cell repertoires in COVID-19 (dated by TCRdb to about 2020). With respect to the entire study: Samples from collaborators originated in the United States, Italy and Spain and spanned both the acute and convalescent phases of COVID-19. The prospective study material was composed of cDNA or gDNA derived from T cells, B-cell-depleted T cells, or PBMCs. Deeply sampled blood TCRbeta repertoires from subjects exposed to, actively infected with, or recovered from COVID-19 were included in the dataset. The repertoires were released in a freely available public database meant as a resource for research on the immune response to SARS-CoV-2. The samples were drawn from the first 160 participants of the ongoing ImmuneRACE study and from 1,254 subjects provided by 6 global collaborators. Sample metadata almost always included a de-identified subject ID, COVID-19 status, age in years and sex. Where HLA class I and class II types were available, the types were taken from metadata supplied by the sample provider, not from assay-based typing.

Each collaborating institution followed its own protocols to collect whole blood in K2EDTA tubes. For TCRbeta analysis, collaborators shipped samples in one of three forms: frozen whole blood, isolated PBMCs, or DNA extracted from either of those sample types. The immunoSEQ Assay, a bias-controlled multiplex PCR, was used to amplify TCRbeta CDR3 regions from genomic DNA. In the paper's pipeline: The number of nucleated cells in each sample was estimated by amplification of reference gene primers within the assay. To quantify the absolute abundance of each unique TCRbeta CDR3 rearrangement, sequence reads were collapsed and filtered. For each sample, productive Simpson clonality was calculated as the square root of Simpson's diversity index across productive rearrangements. The clones in this table, taken by TCRdb from immuneACCESS, are in-frame only. Not every clone is retained; where verified, under half of the shortfall comes from an unresolved V gene, and the cause of the rest is unknown. Clone size and V and J calls were adopted from that table, with D and trimming inferred from the DNA. In this sample the table shows hundreds of thousands of clones, approximately 86% of which occur a single time. Over 1% of the sample rests with the top ten.

V gives up 5 bases and J gives up 7 bases, and the segment between their germline ends measures 20 bases. The CDR3 numbers 15 residues from cysteine through phenylalanine. The sequence is cut down to CDR3 DNA, 45 bases in frame from base 1. Taken from the germline V gene (reference sequence), the CDR1 and CDR2 loops are SEHNR and FQNEAQ. Worth noting for this clone: Its antigen is still unknown. Base qualities are not at hand, and no much larger clone is one base apart.

Results and caveats for the whole study, not just this receptor: How much clinical and demographic metadata was included differed by source and by participant, and the metadata was provided uncurated.

The receptor comes from a man between 65 and 85 years old with acute or convalescent COVID-19. The chain links TRBV7-9 with TRBJ1-1, with TRBD1 tentatively as D gene (5 bases match). The sample was peripheral blood. The CDR3 region: CASSPQGRGESEAFF. Read as DNA, the sequence is TGTGCCAGCAGCCCTCAAGGGCGGGGGGAGAGTGAAGCTTTCTTT.